This TCR beta chain is drawn from a study of T cell repertoires and HLA-DP antigens (dated by TCRdb to 2017 to 2018). At the level of the whole study: Using HeLa cells transduced to present allogeneic HLA-DP, the study set up an in vitro model of CD4+ T cell alloreactivity. The three donors, two male and one female, ranged from the 18-to-29 to the 60-to-69 age band. One alloantigen differed from self by one peptide-binding groove amino acid, whereas the other differed by ten, modelling structurally similar versus dissimilar alloantigens. Average DNA input was around 220 ng for sorted CD137+CD4+ samples, compared with 950 to 1,500 ng for pre-culture CD4+ samples.

V and J lose 2 bases and 7 bases, and a span of 11 bases separates them. Including the terminal cysteine and phenylalanine, the CDR3 comprises 14 residues. Only the CDR3 DNA is retained, 42 bases long and in frame from the first base. For CDR1 and CDR2, the germline V gene lists MDHEN and SYDVKM. On the study overall, not on this receptor specifically: Clones undetected before culture had an average cumulative frequency of approximately 35% against one allele and about 46% against the other. Clonality of sorted CD137+ cells was similar against both alloantigens (around 0.41) and much higher than in pre-culture samples (roughly 0.04). Naive and memory CD4+ repertoires were not analysed separately. Limitations included only a few donors, a non-physiological HeLa antigen-presenting system, and the use of total CD4+ responder cells.

The immunoSEQ multiplex PCR, with forward primers for 54 TRBV segments and reverse primers for 13 TRBJ segments, was used to amplify TCRB CDR3 regions. For pre-culture CD4+ samples, sequencing was done at deep resolution with a target of some 200,000 T cell genomes. Sequencing of amplicons was performed on an Illumina HiSeq System, and 87 bp reads covering the CDR3 were generated. As for how the authors treated the data: Correction for PCR and sequencing errors was applied to reads, and CDR3 regions were defined through alignment to IMGT reference sequences. Template and unique rearrangement counts were estimated using synthetic template pools. Clonality was calculated as 1 minus Pielou's evenness. Richness was estimated with the Daley-Smith estimator. Morisita's index was used to measure repertoire overlap. Clones found in cultured samples but undetected in the pre-culture repertoire of the corresponding donor were defined as low-abundance clones. In its TCRdb copy, this immuneACCESS table keeps in-frame sequences only and misses some clones. Where compared with another copy, unresolved V genes explain less than half of these, and the others have no known cause. D and trimming were read from the DNA, whereas the V and J calls and clone size are those reported in that table. Present in this sample are about 89,000 clones, about nine tenths of which were seen just once. Of the sample, about 1.8% is held by the ten largest clones.

Note on this clone: Its antigen specificity is not known. No much larger clone exists at a distance of one base, and base qualities are not known.

Untouched CD4+ T cells were isolated from Ficoll-separated PBMC by magnetic bead negative selection, reaching an average purity of 97.7%. Untouched CD4+ T cells were isolated from Ficoll-separated PBMC with magnetic beads, reaching about 97.7% purity with negligible CD8+ contamination. Peripheral blood mononuclear cells came from the buffy coats of a few healthy blood donors, who served as the study's donors. Each of the three donors was CMV seronegative. Genomic DNA was extracted with the DNeasy Blood & Tissue Kit. TCRB sequencing was performed on genomic DNA from sorted CD137+CD4+ cells and pre-culture CD4+ baseline samples from each subject.

The receptor's source is a man aged 50 to 60 in good health and CMV-seronegative. The source material was CD4+ T cells from PBMCs. Recombination linked TRBV28 to TRBJ1-4, with a weak D call of TRBD1 (5 bases match). The CDR3 sequence is CASSLPGMGEKLFF. The nucleotide sequence reads as follows: TGTGCCAGCAGTTTACCAGGGATGGGTGAAAAACTGTTTTTT.